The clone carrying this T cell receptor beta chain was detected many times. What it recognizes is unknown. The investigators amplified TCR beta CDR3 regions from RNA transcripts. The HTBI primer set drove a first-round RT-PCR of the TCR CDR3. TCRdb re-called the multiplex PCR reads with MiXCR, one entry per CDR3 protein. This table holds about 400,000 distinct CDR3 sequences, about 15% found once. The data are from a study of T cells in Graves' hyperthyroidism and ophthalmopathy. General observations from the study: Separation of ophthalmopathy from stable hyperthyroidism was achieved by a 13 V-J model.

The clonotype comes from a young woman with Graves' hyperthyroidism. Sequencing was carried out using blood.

CDR3 nucleotide sequence: TGTGCCACTCAGGCAGGGGGTGATACGCAGTATTTT. It is translated as CATQAGGDTQYF. The chain carries TRBV2 and TRBJ2-3, with 7 bases identical to TRBD1. Germline V gives CDR1 SNHLY, CDR2 FYNNEI. The CDR3 totals 12 residues. With 10 bases clipped from V and 6 bases from J, the junction kept 7 bases outside the gene matches.